What follows are 3 T cell receptor beta chains derived from one specimen sequenced in a study of beta chain features in type 1 diabetes. TCRB transcripts that were expressed got sequenced, as all of the isolated RNA had been reverse transcribed. Data came from immunoSEQ multiplex PCR; TCRdb stores just in-frame clones and leaves some out. Of around 430,000 clones in the sample, roughly 30% are singletons; the top ten hold 0.05% to 0.065%. Specimen: naive CD4+ T cells from blood. Every receptor here comes from a man aged 18 to 29 in good health.

The V and J genes are TRBV10-3 and TRBJ2-1, with unresolved D. Per germline, CDR1 ENHRY and CDR2 SYGVKD. Trimming removed 3 bases at V and 9 bases at J, with 12 bases between. The length of the CDR3 is 13 residues. In nucleotides, the CDR3 is TGTGCCATCAGTGAATCCAGGACGGGTGAGCAGTTCTTC. This encodes CAISESRTGEQFF.

The chain links TRBV29-1 to TRBJ2-1, with D tentatively TRBD1 (6 bases). Germline V CDR1 and CDR2: SQVTM, ANQGSEA. The CDR3 sequence is 11 residues long. V shed 6 bases and J shed 5 bases, with 8 bases lying between them. CDR3 amino acids: CSVQGNNEQFF. In DNA, the CDR3 is TGCAGCGTGCAGGGGAACAATGAGCAGTTCTTC.

The chain has TRBV7-6 and TRBJ2-7; no clear D gene. The CDR3 is 12 residues long. The germline V gene has CDR1 SGHVS and CDR2 FNYEAQ. Trimming took 5 bases from V and 0 from J, leaving 5 bases between them. CDR3 bases: TGTGCCAGCAGCGTGACCTCCTACGAGCAGTACTTC. This encodes CASSVTSYEQYF.